The present T cell receptor (beta chain) was sequenced within a study of blood T cell repertoires in COVID-19. At the level of the study: From the United States, Italy and Spain came samples of acute and convalescent COVID-19.

Germline V gene lookup returns CDR1 MNHNS and CDR2 SASEGT. Trimming pared 3 bases from V and 7 bases from J, leaving 22 bases between. The CDR3 is made up of 16 amino acids. Participant ages covered about 18 to 89 years across 24 US areas. Authors' methods: Using reference gene primer amplification, nucleated cell counts were estimated. The method was immunoSEQ multiplex PCR; TCRdb's version includes in-frame clones alone and lacks a portion of them. Clone size and V and J calls were adopted from that table, with D and trimming inferred from the DNA. Counted here are 200,000 to 250,000 clones, 80% to 90% occurring once; the ten biggest clones make up 3.5%.

The sequenced sample consisted of PBMCs or T cells enriched from blood (not recorded which). This receptor was obtained from a woman in her late teens or twenties in a cohort exposed to, infected with or recovered from COVID-19 (not recorded which). The chain combines TRBV6-1 with TRBJ2-7; no firm D call. CDR3 protein: CASSDIRLSTNREQYF. The CDR3, as DNA: TGTGCCAGCAGTGACATCCGATTGAGTACCAACCGAGAGCAGTACTTC.